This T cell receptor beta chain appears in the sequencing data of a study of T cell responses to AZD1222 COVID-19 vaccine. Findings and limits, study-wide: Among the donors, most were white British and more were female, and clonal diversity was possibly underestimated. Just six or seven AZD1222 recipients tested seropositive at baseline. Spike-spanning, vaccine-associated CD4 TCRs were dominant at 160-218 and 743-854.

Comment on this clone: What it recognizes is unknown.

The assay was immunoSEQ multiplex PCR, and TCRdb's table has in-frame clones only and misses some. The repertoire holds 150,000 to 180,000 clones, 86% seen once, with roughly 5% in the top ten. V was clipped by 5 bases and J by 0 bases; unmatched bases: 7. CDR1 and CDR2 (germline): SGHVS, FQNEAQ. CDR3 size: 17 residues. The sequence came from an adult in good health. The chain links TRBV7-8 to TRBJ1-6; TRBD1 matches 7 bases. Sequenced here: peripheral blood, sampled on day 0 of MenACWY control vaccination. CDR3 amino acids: CASSPRRQGSYNSPLHF. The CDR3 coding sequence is TGTGCCAGCAGCCCCCGACGACAGGGCTCCTATAATTCACCCCTCCACTTT.